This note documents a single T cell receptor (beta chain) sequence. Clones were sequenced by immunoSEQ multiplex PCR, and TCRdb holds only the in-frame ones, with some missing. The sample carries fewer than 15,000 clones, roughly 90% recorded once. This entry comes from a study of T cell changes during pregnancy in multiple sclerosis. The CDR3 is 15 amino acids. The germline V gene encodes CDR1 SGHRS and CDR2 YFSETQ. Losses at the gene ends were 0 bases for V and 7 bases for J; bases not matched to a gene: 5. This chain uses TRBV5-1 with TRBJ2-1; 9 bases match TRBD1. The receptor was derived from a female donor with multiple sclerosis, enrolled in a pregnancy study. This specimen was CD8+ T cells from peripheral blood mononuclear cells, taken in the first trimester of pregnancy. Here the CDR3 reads CASSLEGTGRNEQFF. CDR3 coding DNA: TGCGCCAGCAGCTTGGAAGGGACAGGGAGGAATGAGCAGTTCTTC.